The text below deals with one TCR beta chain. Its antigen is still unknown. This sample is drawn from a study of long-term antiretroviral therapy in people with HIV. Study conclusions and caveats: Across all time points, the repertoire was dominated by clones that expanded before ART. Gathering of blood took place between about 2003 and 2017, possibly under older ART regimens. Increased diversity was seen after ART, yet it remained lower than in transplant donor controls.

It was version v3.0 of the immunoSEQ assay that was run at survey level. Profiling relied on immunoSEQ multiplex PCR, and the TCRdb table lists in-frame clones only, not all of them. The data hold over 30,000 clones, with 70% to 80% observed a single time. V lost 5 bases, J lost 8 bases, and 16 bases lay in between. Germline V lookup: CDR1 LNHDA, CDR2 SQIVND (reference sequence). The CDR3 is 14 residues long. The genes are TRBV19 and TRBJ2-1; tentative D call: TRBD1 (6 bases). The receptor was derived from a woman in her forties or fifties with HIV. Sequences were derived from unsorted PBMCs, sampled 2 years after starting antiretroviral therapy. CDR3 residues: CASSWQGLAHEQFF. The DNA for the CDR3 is TGTGCCAGTAGTTGGCAGGGGTTAGCGCATGAGCAGTTCTTC.